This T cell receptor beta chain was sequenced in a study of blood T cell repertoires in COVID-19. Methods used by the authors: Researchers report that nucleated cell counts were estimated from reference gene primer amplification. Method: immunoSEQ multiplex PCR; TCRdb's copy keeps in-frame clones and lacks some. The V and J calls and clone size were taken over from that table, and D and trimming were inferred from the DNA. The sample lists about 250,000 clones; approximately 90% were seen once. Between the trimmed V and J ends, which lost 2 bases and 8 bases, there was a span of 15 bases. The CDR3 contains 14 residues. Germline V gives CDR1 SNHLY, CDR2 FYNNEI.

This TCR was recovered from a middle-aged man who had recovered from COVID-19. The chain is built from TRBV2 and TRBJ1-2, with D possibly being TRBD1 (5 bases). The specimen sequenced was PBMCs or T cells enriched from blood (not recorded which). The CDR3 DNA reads TGTGCCAGCAGTGAACAGGGAATCCGATACGGCTACACCTTC. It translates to CASSEQGIRYGYTF.